These T cell receptor beta chains were read from a single sample in a study of blood T cell repertoires in COVID-19. Data came from immunoSEQ multiplex PCR; TCRdb stores just in-frame clones and leaves some out. The sample lists about 320,000 clones, around 84% occurring once. Material for sequencing was PBMCs or T cells enriched from blood (not recorded which). All receptors come from a woman younger than 35 who had recovered from COVID-19. Each CDR3 is given with its conserved first and last residue. Each record gives: clone size, V gene, D gene, J gene, CDR3 protein, CDR3 DNA. A D gene is named only where the DNA matches it firmly. The size field is filled for only some rows; it gives once, few, many or a size class.

size: -
V: TRBV27
D: TRBD2
J: TRBJ2-7
CDR3: CASSLSGLAPNYEQYF
DNA: TGTGCCAGCAGTTTATCGGGACTAGCTCCCAACTACGAGCAGTACTTC

size: -
V: TRBV2
D: -
J: TRBJ1-1
CDR3: CASSEGWGGSAEAFF
DNA: TGTGCCAGCAGTGAAGGGTGGGGCGGGAGTGCTGAAGCTTTCTTT

size: -
V: TRBV27
D: -
J: TRBJ1-4
CDR3: CASSFGRDNEKLFF
DNA: TGTGCCAGCAGTTTCGGGAGGGATAATGAAAAACTGTTTTTT

size: -
V: TRBV5-4
D: TRBD2
J: TRBJ2-7
CDR3: CASSFTSGSPSEQYF
DNA: TGTGCCAGCAGCTTTACTAGCGGGAGCCCCTCGGAGCAGTACTTC

size: -
V: TRBV5-1
D: TRBD1
J: TRBJ1-1
CDR3: CASSLDGTGKAFF
DNA: TGCGCCAGCAGCTTGGACGGGACAGGAAAAGCTTTCTTT

size: -
V: TRBV7-8
D: -
J: TRBJ2-3
CDR3: CASSFTGSGTDTQYF
DNA: TGTGCCAGCAGCTTCACAGGGAGCGGTACAGATACGCAGTATTTT

size: -
V: TRBV5-5
D: -
J: TRBJ2-5
CDR3: CASSLVFREETQYF
DNA: TGTGCCAGCAGCTTGGTATTCAGGGAAGAGACCCAGTACTTC

size: -
V: TRBV2
D: -
J: TRBJ1-1
CDR3: CASRRDSQHTEAFF
DNA: TGTGCCAGCAGACGGGACTCCCAGCACACTGAAGCTTTCTTT

size: -
V: TRBV9
D: TRBD2
J: TRBJ2-7
CDR3: CASSVTGGYEQYF
DNA: TGTGCCAGCAGCGTAACGGGAGGCTACGAGCAGTACTTC

size: -
V: TRBV7-3
D: -
J: TRBJ2-3
CDR3: CASSLTGGTDTQYF
DNA: TGTGCCAGCAGCCTCACGGGTGGCACAGATACGCAGTATTTT

size: -
V: TRBV7-8
D: -
J: TRBJ1-1
CDR3: CASSSRRTPMNTEAFF
DNA: TGTGCCAGCAGCTCCAGACGGACACCCATGAACACTGAAGCTTTCTTT

size: -
V: TRBV3-1/TRBV3-2
D: TRBD2
J: TRBJ2-7
CDR3: CASSQVAGETYEQYF
DNA: TGTGCCAGCAGCCAAGTGGCGGGAGAAACCTACGAGCAGTACTTC

size: -
V: TRBV11-2
D: TRBD1
J: TRBJ1-1
CDR3: CASSLSGGAGEAFF
DNA: TGTGCCAGCAGCTTATCAGGGGGCGCGGGTGAAGCTTTCTTT

size: -
V: TRBV11-2
D: -
J: TRBJ1-3
CDR3: CASSLDPFSGNTIYF
DNA: TGTGCCAGCAGCTTAGACCCCTTCTCTGGAAACACCATATATTTT

size: once
V: TRBV18
D: -
J: TRBJ1-1
CDR3: CASSPTGGTEAFF
DNA: TGTGCCAGCTCACCCACCGGGGGAACTGAAGCTTTCTTT

size: -
V: TRBV27
D: -
J: TRBJ1-2
CDR3: CASSAGLGYGYTF
DNA: TGTGCCAGCAGTGCAGGGTTAGGCTATGGCTACACCTTC

size: -
V: TRBV5-1
D: -
J: TRBJ2-7
CDR3: CASSLGQTSDEQYF
DNA: TGCGCCAGCAGCTTGGGACAGACCTCTGACGAGCAGTACTTC

size: -
V: TRBV19
D: -
J: TRBJ2-5
CDR3: CASTDLRETQYF
DNA: TGTGCCAGTACCGATTTGCGAGAGACCCAGTACTTC

size: once
V: TRBV19
D: -
J: TRBJ2-3
CDR3: CASSIVQGSADTQYF
DNA: TGTGCCAGTAGTATCGTGCAGGGTTCGGCAGATACGCAGTATTTT

size: once
V: TRBV5-1
D: TRBD1
J: TRBJ2-2
CDR3: CASSLQGENTGELFF
DNA: TGCGCCAGCAGCTTACAGGGGGAGAACACCGGGGAGCTGTTTTTT

size: -
V: TRBV2
D: TRBD2
J: TRBJ2-7
CDR3: CASSESSSGTYEQYF
DNA: TGTGCCAGCAGTGAATCGTCTAGCGGGACCTACGAGCAGTACTTC

size: few
V: TRBV30
D: -
J: TRBJ2-1
CDR3: CAWSGSHGQFF
DNA: TGTGCCTGGAGTGGGAGCCATGGGCAGTTCTTC

size: -
V: TRBV18
D: -
J: TRBJ1-2
CDR3: CASSPQSRRGYGYTF
DNA: TGTGCCAGCTCACCACAATCTCGCAGGGGCTATGGCTACACCTTC

size: -
V: TRBV7-8
D: TRBD1
J: TRBJ1-1
CDR3: CASSSDRGGTEAFF
DNA: TGTGCCAGCAGCTCCGACAGGGGAGGGACTGAAGCTTTCTTT

size: -
V: TRBV14
D: -
J: TRBJ2-7
CDR3: CASSAGRGVSYEQYF
DNA: TGTGCCAGCAGCGCAGGGAGGGGGGTATCCTACGAGCAGTACTTC

size: -
V: TRBV19
D: TRBD1
J: TRBJ1-1
CDR3: CASSPTGVRVSAFF
DNA: TGTGCCAGTAGTCCGACAGGGGTTAGGGTCTCGGCTTTCTTT

size: -
V: TRBV30
D: TRBD2
J: TRBJ2-5
CDR3: CAWSPGVAGGPYF
DNA: TGTGCCTGGAGTCCCGGGGTAGCGGGAGGGCCGTACTTC

size: -
V: TRBV19
D: -
J: TRBJ1-4
CDR3: CASRPTWSGSGKLFF
DNA: TGTGCCAGTAGGCCTACGTGGAGTGGGTCTGGAAAACTGTTTTTT

size: -
V: TRBV5-8
D: TRBD2
J: TRBJ2-5
CDR3: CASSLGTSLAGGQETQYF
DNA: TGTGCCAGCAGCTTGGGGACCTCGTTAGCGGGGGGCCAAGAGACCCAGTACTTC

size: -
V: TRBV3-1/TRBV3-2
D: TRBD1
J: TRBJ1-2
CDR3: CASSQMGQGAEGYTF
DNA: TGTGCCAGCAGCCAAATGGGACAGGGGGCTGAGGGCTACACCTTC

size: -
V: TRBV2
D: -
J: TRBJ1-5
CDR3: CASSERSGNQPQHF
DNA: TGTGCCAGCAGTGAAAGGAGTGGTAATCAGCCCCAGCATTTT

size: -
V: TRBV18
D: -
J: TRBJ2-1
CDR3: CASSPRGLDNEQFF
DNA: TGTGCCAGCTCACCTCGTGGCCTGGACAATGAGCAGTTCTTC

size: -
V: TRBV2
D: TRBD1
J: TRBJ2-2
CDR3: CASSEGGQVPGELFF
DNA: TGTGCCAGCAGTGAAGGGGGACAGGTTCCCGGGGAGCTGTTTTTT

size: -
V: TRBV7-6
D: TRBD2
J: TRBJ2-7
CDR3: CASSFGTSGNEQYF
DNA: TGTGCCAGCAGCTTTGGGACTAGCGGGAACGAGCAGTACTTC

size: -
V: TRBV7-2
D: TRBD1
J: TRBJ2-5
CDR3: CASTLRSGGQETQYF
DNA: TGTGCCAGCACCCTTAGGTCAGGGGGCCAAGAGACCCAGTACTTC

size: -
V: TRBV10-3
D: -
J: TRBJ1-1
CDR3: CATQSGRTEAFF
DNA: TGTGCCACCCAAAGCGGGAGGACTGAAGCTTTCTTT

size: -
V: TRBV18
D: -
J: TRBJ2-5
CDR3: CASSRQLGETQYF
DNA: TGTGCCAGCTCACGACAGTTAGGCGAGACCCAGTACTTC

size: -
V: TRBV28
D: -
J: TRBJ2-1
CDR3: CASNEGGYTSGNNEQFF
DNA: TGTGCCAGCAACGAAGGGGGCTACACTAGCGGAAACAATGAGCAGTTCTTC

size: -
V: TRBV4-1
D: TRBD1
J: TRBJ1-6
CDR3: CASSHPDRGHSPLHF
DNA: TGCGCCAGCAGCCACCCCGACAGGGGGCATTCACCCCTCCACTTT

size: -
V: TRBV5-4
D: -
J: TRBJ2-3
CDR3: CASSLWGLTDTQYF
DNA: TGTGCCAGCAGCTTGTGGGGACTCACAGATACGCAGTATTTT

size: few
V: TRBV27
D: -
J: TRBJ2-7
CDR3: CASRPTDDRWYEQYF
DNA: TGTGCCAGCAGGCCGACGGACGACAGGTGGTACGAGCAGTACTTC

size: -
V: TRBV19
D: TRBD1
J: TRBJ1-5
CDR3: CASSIGQGGYQPQHF
DNA: TGTGCCAGTAGTATCGGACAGGGCGGGTATCAGCCCCAGCATTTT

size: -
V: TRBV19
D: -
J: TRBJ1-2
CDR3: CASRTTTEPYGYTF
DNA: TGTGCCAGTAGGACTACAACCGAGCCCTATGGCTACACCTTC

size: -
V: TRBV2
D: TRBD2
J: TRBJ2-1
CDR3: CASSDSGGQYNEQFF
DNA: TGTGCCAGCAGTGATTCGGGGGGGCAGTACAATGAGCAGTTCTTC

size: once
V: TRBV6-2/TRBV6-3
D: -
J: TRBJ2-1
CDR3: CASSYSLRNEQFF
DNA: TGTGCCAGCAGTTACTCACTTCGCAATGAGCAGTTCTTC

size: -
V: TRBV28
D: TRBD2
J: TRBJ2-3
CDR3: CASSPIGTSGATDTQYF
DNA: TGTGCCAGCAGTCCCATCGGGACTAGCGGGGCCACAGATACGCAGTATTTT

size: -
V: TRBV15
D: -
J: TRBJ1-5
CDR3: CATSRDLGGSGNQPQHF
DNA: TGTGCCACCAGCAGAGATTTGGGGGGGTCAGGCAATCAGCCCCAGCATTTT

size: -
V: TRBV18
D: -
J: TRBJ2-7
CDR3: CASSPRAREDEQYF
DNA: TGTGCCAGCTCTCCAAGAGCACGAGAGGACGAGCAGTACTTC

size: once
V: TRBV28
D: -
J: TRBJ2-7
CDR3: CASSLFPGEYEQYF
DNA: TGTGCCAGCAGTTTATTTCCAGGGGAGTACGAGCAGTACTTC

size: once
V: TRBV6-5
D: -
J: TRBJ2-4
CDR3: CASSSPSGTIDIQYF
DNA: TGTGCCAGCAGTTCTCCGTCAGGGACAATTGACATTCAGTACTTC

size: -
V: TRBV10-1
D: -
J: TRBJ2-7
CDR3: CASSERGYYEQYF
DNA: TGCGCCAGCAGTGAGCGGGGGTACTACGAGCAGTACTTC

size: -
V: TRBV5-1
D: TRBD1
J: TRBJ2-7
CDR3: CASAGQGVYEQYF
DNA: TGCGCCAGCGCAGGACAGGGGGTTTACGAGCAGTACTTC

size: -
V: TRBV13
D: -
J: TRBJ1-4
CDR3: CASSLRIFRTPTNEKLFF
DNA: TGTGCCAGCAGCCTTAGGATTTTCCGGACTCCAACTAATGAAAAACTGTTTTTT